This is a list of T cell receptor beta chains from one sample in a study of cytomegalovirus exposure and HLA in healthy donors. Produced via immunoSEQ multiplex PCR; TCRdb's table is partial and in-frame only. The profile shows roughly 100,000 clones, around 66% of them singletons. Sample: PBMCs. The receptors here all came from a woman aged 45 to 65 in good health and CMV-seronegative. The CDR3 runs from the conserved cysteine through the conserved F or W. A D gene is named only where the DNA matches it firmly. Clone size, where shown, is once, few, many, or a class for clones that have expanded.

TRBD1	TRBV7-2	14	once	TRBJ1-1	TGTGCCAGCAATGAGGGACAGCTAAACACTGAAGCTTTCTTT	CASNEGQLNTEAFF
NA	TRBV27	14	NA	TRBJ2-7	TGTGCCAGCTCGAGGCTAGCGAACACTTACGAGCAGTACTTC	CASSRLANTYEQYF
NA	TRBV5-1	15	NA	TRBJ2-2	TGCGCCAGCAGCTTGGAGTCCGGGTATGCCGGGGGGCTGTTTTTT	CASSLESGYAGGLFF
TRBD2	TRBV10-2	19	NA	TRBJ2-7	TGCGCCAGCAGGAGGTCGCTTTCTCGACTAGCGGGAGCGTACCCCGAGCAGTACTTC	CASRRSLSRLAGAYPEQYF
TRBD1	TRBV7-9	13	once	TRBJ2-7	TGTGCCAGCAGCCTGCAGACAGGGGCCGAGCAGTACTTC	CASSLQTGAEQYF
TRBD2	TRBV28	15	once	TRBJ2-7	TGTGCCAGCAGGGGACTAGCGGGAGGAATTTCCGAGCAGTACTTC	CASRGLAGGISEQYF
NA	TRBV19	17	NA	TRBJ1-5	TGTGCCAGTAGTGTCGACCCTCCCAACAGGAGTCATCAGCCCCAGCATTTT	CASSVDPPNRSHQPQHF
NA	TRBV19	20	NA	TRBJ2-6	TGTGCCAGTAGTCTAGACGGGACGGGGGTTATAGGTACTGGGGCCAACGTCCTGACTTTC	CASSLDGTGVIGTGANVLTF
TRBD2	TRBV6-6	13	NA	TRBJ2-5	TGTGCCAGCAGAATGACTAGCGTGGAGACCCAGTACTTC	CASRMTSVETQYF
TRBD2	TRBV29-1	15	NA	TRBJ2-3	TGCAGCGCAGCCCGTAGCGGGGGTAGCACAGATACGCAGTATTTT	CSAARSGGSTDTQYF
NA	TRBV4-1	14	few	TRBJ2-7	TGCGCCAGCAGCTCCAACCTTGACAGCTACGAGCAGTACTTC	CASSSNLDSYEQYF
TRBD2	TRBV27	15	NA	TRBJ2-7	TGTGCCAGCAGAACCTCGGGAGGGCCATTCCACGAGCAGTACTTC	CASRTSGGPFHEQYF
NA	TRBV5-1	16	once	TRBJ1-1	TGCGCCAGCAGCTTGGGGGGGAGGGAGGTGAACACTGAAGCTTTCTTT	CASSLGGREVNTEAFF
TRBD1	TRBV7-9	14	few	TRBJ2-1	TGTGCCAGCAGTAACCGGGACAGGGGCAATGAGCAGTTCTTC	CASSNRDRGNEQFF
TRBD1	TRBV15	14	NA	TRBJ1-5	TGTGCCACCAGCGAAACAGGGGGCCGGCAGCCCCAGCATTTT	CATSETGGRQPQHF
TRBD1	TRBV4-1	15	NA	TRBJ2-7	TGCGCCAGCAGCCAAGGTCGGACAGGGCCTTTCGAGCAGTACTTC	CASSQGRTGPFEQYF
TRBD1	TRBV27	15	NA	TRBJ1-2	TGTGCCAGCAGTCCACGGACAGGGGCCTACTATGGCTACACCTTC	CASSPRTGAYYGYTF
TRBD2	TRBV7-6	15	NA	TRBJ2-2	TGTGCCAGCAGCCAGGGGACTAGTGACACCGGGGAGCTGTTTTTT	CASSQGTSDTGELFF
NA	TRBV20-1	11	NA	TRBJ2-7	TGCAGTGCTTTCCAGGTCTACGAGCAGTACTTC	CSAFQVYEQYF
NA	TRBV27	13	NA	TRBJ2-2	TGTGCCAGCAGTGTCACCCGGGCCGGGGAGCTGTTTTTT	CASSVTRAGELFF
TRBD1	TRBV6-6	15	NA	TRBJ2-5	TGTGCCAGCAGTTACCAACAGGGGGCACGGGAGACCCAGTACTTC	CASSYQQGARETQYF
NA	TRBV19	13	NA	TRBJ2-3	TGTGCCAGTGGGTGGGGAGGTACAGATACGCAGTATTTT	CASGWGGTDTQYF
NA	TRBV4-3	15	NA	TRBJ1-5	TGCGCCAGCAGCCAAGATCGGGATAACAATCAGCCCCAGCATTTT	CASSQDRDNNQPQHF
TRBD2	TRBV18	17	NA	TRBJ2-2	TGTGCCAGCTCACCGTTCGACAGCGGGAGTTCATCCGGGGAGCTGTTTTTT	CASSPFDSGSSSGELFF
TRBD2	TRBV10-3	13	NA	TRBJ2-3	TGTGCCATCGGGACTAGCTCCACAGATACGCAGTATTTT	CAIGTSSTDTQYF
NA	TRBV28	15	few	TRBJ2-7	TGTGCCAGCAGACCCCAGGAAGGAGGGAGGCACGAGCAGTACTTC	CASRPQEGGRHEQYF
TRBD1	TRBV19	14	NA	TRBJ1-5	TGTGCCAGTAGCGGACAGGGTGGCAATCAGCCCCAGCATTTT	CASSGQGGNQPQHF
TRBD2	TRBV27	15	NA	TRBJ2-7	TGTGCCAGCAGCCATACTAGCGGGGGGGCAGGCGAGCAGTACTTC	CASSHTSGGAGEQYF
TRBD2	TRBV7-6	16	NA	TRBJ2-5	TGTGCCAGCAGCCATATCTCAGCGGGGGGACAAGAGACCCAGTACTTC	CASSHISAGGQETQYF
NA	TRBV19	14	NA	TRBJ2-7	TGTGCCAGTAGTCCCCAAGGGAAGGGGTCCGAGCAGTACTTC	CASSPQGKGSEQYF
TRBD2	TRBV7-6	17	NA	TRBJ2-1	TGTGCCAGCAGCTTAGCGCCAACTAGCGGGGGGTACAATGAGCAGTTCTTC	CASSLAPTSGGYNEQFF
TRBD2	TRBV5-1	15	NA	TRBJ2-1	TGCGCCAGCAGCTTGGGTCTAGCGGGGGAGAATGAGCAGTTCTTC	CASSLGLAGENEQFF
NA	TRBV7-9	13	NA	TRBJ2-7	TGTGCCAGCAGCCGGGAGTCGGCCTACGAGCAGTACTTC	CASSRESAYEQYF
TRBD1	TRBV4-1	14	once	TRBJ2-7	TGCGCCAGCAGCCATGGACAGGGGGCAGGGGAGCAGTACTTC	CASSHGQGAGEQYF
TRBD2	TRBV4-2	18	NA	TRBJ2-3	TGTGCCAGCAGCCAAGAAGCGGGGGGGCCGATGGTCACAGATACGCAGTATTTT	CASSQEAGGPMVTDTQYF
TRBD2	TRBV7-6	16	once	TRBJ2-7	TGTGCCAGCAGCTTAGTGGAGCGGGAGTTTGGCTACGAGCAGTACTTC	CASSLVEREFGYEQYF
NA	TRBV5-6	12	few	TRBJ1-5	TGTGCCAGCAGCTCTTTCAATCAGCCCCAGCATTTT	CASSSFNQPQHF
NA	TRBV4-1	17	NA	TRBJ2-3	TGCGCCAGCAGCCAAGCTAGGGTCGGGAGTAGCGCAGATACGCAGTATTTT	CASSQARVGSSADTQYF
TRBD2	TRBV29-1	14	few	TRBJ2-1	TGCAGCTCCTCAGGACTAGCGGGAGGGAATGAGCAGTTCTTC	CSSSGLAGGNEQFF
TRBD1	TRBV5-4	16	NA	TRBJ1-2	TGTGCCAGCAGCTTATTTGGACAGGGGTTTTTCTATGGCTACACCTTC	CASSLFGQGFFYGYTF
NA	TRBV6-5	15	few	TRBJ2-5	TGTGCCAGCAGTTACGCCAACGGTTTCCAAGAGACCCAGTACTTC	CASSYANGFQETQYF
TRBD1	TRBV7-2	15	NA	TRBJ1-1	TGTGCCAGCAGCTTAGGCCCGAAGACAGGGGATGAAGCTTTCTTT	CASSLGPKTGDEAFF
NA	TRBV7-2	12	NA	TRBJ2-7	TGTGCCAGCAGCTATAACAATCTCGAGCAGTACTTC	CASSYNNLEQYF
NA	TRBV4-1	15	NA	TRBJ1-1	TGCGCCAGCAGCCAAGGCCCCAGGGCAGGTATGGAAGCTTTCTTT	CASSQGPRAGMEAFF
NA	TRBV19	14	NA	TRBJ2-7	TGTGCCAGTAGTTTAAGACAGACATCCTACGAGCAGTACTTC	CASSLRQTSYEQYF
NA	TRBV4-2	15	NA	TRBJ1-2	TGTGCCAGCAGCCAAGTAGGTAACAGGGAGTATGGCTACACCTTC	CASSQVGNREYGYTF
NA	TRBV7-2	13	NA	TRBJ1-5	TGTGCCAGCAGCTTGGCGGCTAGTCAGCCCCAGCATTTT	CASSLAASQPQHF
NA	TRBV19	13	few	TRBJ1-1	TGTGCCAGTAGGCGACAGCCAGACACTGAAGCTTTCTTT	CASRRQPDTEAFF
TRBD1	TRBV10-1	16	NA	TRBJ2-7	TGCGCCAGCAGTGACCCGGGACAGGGACTATACTACGAGCAGTACTTC	CASSDPGQGLYYEQYF
NA	TRBV7-9	11	NA	TRBJ1-4	TGTGCCAGCGGACAGAGTGAAAAACTGTTTTTT	CASGQSEKLFF
NA	TRBV19	15	NA	TRBJ1-5	TGTGCCAGTATTGAGGGTGCGTATAGCAATCAGCCCCAGCATTTT	CASIEGAYSNQPQHF
NA	TRBV11-2	17	NA	TRBJ2-1	TGTGCCAGCAGCCTAACCCGGGACTTTCCTTCCTACAATGAGCAGTTCTTC	CASSLTRDFPSYNEQFF
TRBD1	TRBV7-2	13	NA	TRBJ2-7	TGTGCCAGCAGCGCGACAGGGGGCTACGAGCAGTACTTC	CASSATGGYEQYF
TRBD1	TRBV29-1	12	NA	TRBJ2-5	TGCAGCGTTAGGACAGGGAAAGAGACCCAGTACTTC	CSVRTGKETQYF
TRBD1	TRBV19	15	NA	TRBJ1-4	TGTGCCAGTAGTCAAACCGGGACAGGACGTGAAAAACTGTTTTTT	CASSQTGTGREKLFF
TRBD2	TRBV7-8	18	few	TRBJ2-7	TGTGCCAGCAGCTTGCGCCGGACTAGCGGGAGCCCCGGGGGAGAGCAGTACTTC	CASSLRRTSGSPGGEQYF
NA	TRBV5-6	12	NA	TRBJ1-4	TGTGCCAGCAGCATGACGAGGGAAAAACTGTTTTTT	CASSMTREKLFF
TRBD1	TRBV25-1	15	NA	TRBJ2-5	TGTGCCAGCAGTGAACAGGGGGCGAGAGTAGAGACCCAGTACTTC	CASSEQGARVETQYF
TRBD2	TRBV13	15	NA	TRBJ2-3	TGTGCCAGCAGTCCGGGACTAGCGGGGACAGATACGCAGTATTTT	CASSPGLAGTDTQYF
TRBD2	TRBV19	15	NA	TRBJ2-3	TGTGCCAGTAGATATGGACTAGCGGGAGGAGATACGCAGTATTTT	CASRYGLAGGDTQYF